Below, 8 T cell receptor beta chains from the same sample are listed, as sequenced in a study of T cells in Graves' hyperthyroidism and ophthalmopathy. Amplified TCR beta CDR3 regions came from RNA transcripts. Carried out on the TCR CDR3, a first-round RT-PCR used the HTBI primer set. MiXCR was run by TCRdb on the multiplex PCR reads, yielding one entry per CDR3 protein. Here the sample spans hundreds of thousands of distinct CDR3 sequences, about 15% being singletons. Sequences were obtained from blood. These receptors were taken from a woman in her thirties with Graves' hyperthyroidism that later progressed to Graves' ophthalmopathy.

This clonotype was observed at least ten times. The chain carries TRBV12-3 or TRBV12-4 and TRBJ2-1; TRBD2 agrees at 7 bases. The ends lost 3 bases at V and 5 bases at J; junction bases unmatched: 7. This CDR3 has 15 residues. CDR3 in DNA: TGTGCCAGCAGTTTTCGGCGGGCGGGAGACAATGAGCAGTTCTTC. Residues: CASSFRRAGDNEQFF.

This clonotype showed up just a few times. The chain employs TRBV6-4 and TRBJ1-1, with TRBD1 matching over 8 bases. V lost 4 bases to trimming and J lost 11 bases; unmatched junction nucleotides: 12. CDR3 length: 14 residues. In germline, CDR1 is MRHNA, CDR2 SNTAGT. This CDR3 reads CASSALGGDRRAFF. Here the CDR3 DNA reads TGTGCCAGCAGTGCCCTTGGGGGGGACAGGAGGGCTTTCTTT.

The V and J genes are TRBV20-1 and TRBJ1-2; TRBD1 is a possible D gene (6 bases). This CDR3 is 12 amino acids long. CDR1 and CDR2 (germline): DFQATT, SNEGSKA (reference sequence). CDR3 region: CRDGRGEYGYTF. Written as DNA, the CDR3 is TGCAGGGACGGGAGGGGGGAGTATGGCTACACCTTC.

This clonotype was detected only a few times. The chain is built from TRBV29-1 and TRBJ2-5; 7 bases are a match to TRBD1. This CDR3 has 13 amino acids. The J segment lost 4 bases and the V segment lost 7 bases, leaving 9 bases of the junction unmatched. Germline CDR1 SQVTM, CDR2 ANQGSEA. The CDR3 here is CSGQGQDRETQYF. The CDR3 region has the DNA TGCAGCGGCCAAGGACAGGACCGAGAGACCCAGTACTTC.

This clonotype was seen at least ten times. This chain links TRBV10-3 with TRBJ2-7, with TRBD2 matching 10 bases. J lost 6 bases, V lost 0 bases, and 8 bases had no gene match. The germline V gene has CDR1 ENHRY and CDR2 SYGVKD. The CDR3 contains 16 residues. CDR3 protein: CAISESDSGRYGEQYF. The CDR3 bases are TGTGCCATCAGTGAGTCCGATAGCGGGAGGTACGGCGAGCAGTACTTC.

In this sample, this clonotype turned up many times. The chain couples TRBV19 to TRBJ2-5, with D hard to call. The V and J ends lost 10 bases and 4 bases respectively, with 16 bases between them. The CDR3 has 13 amino acids. Germline CDR1 is LNHDA and CDR2 is SQIVND (reference sequence). CDR3 sequence reads: CATQAVWAETQYF. DNA of the CDR3: TGTGCCACCCAGGCCGTTTGGGCAGAGACCCAGTACTTC.

V and J are TRBV24-1 and TRBJ2-3; D gene unclear. Germline V gene lookup returns CDR1 KGHDR and CDR2 SFDVKD. Trimming pared 4 bases from V and 0 bases from J, leaving 10 bases between. The CDR3 runs 15 residues. The CDR3 protein is CATSEVSSSTDTQYF. In DNA, the CDR3 is TGTGCCACCAGTGAGGTCAGTTCTAGCACAGATACGCAGTATTTT.

This clonotype was seen repeatedly, ten times or more. CDR3 loop: CASSDRGYSEKLFF. The CDR3 DNA sequence: TGTGCCAGCAGCGATCGGGGCTACTCTGAAAAACTGTTTTTT. This rearrangement joins TRBV7-9 to TRBJ1-4, with TRBD1 as a possible D gene (5 bases). This CDR3 is built from 14 residues. V was clipped by 5 bases and J by 7 bases, with 14 bases between them. CDR1 SEHNR and CDR2 FQNEAQ come from the germline V gene (reference sequence).